This T cell receptor beta chain stems from a study of T-cell reconstitution after alpha-beta-depleted transplantation in children. Study-wide points: Surviving thymic progenitors and recipient T cells were the source of high TCRbeta diversity at day 60 in some patients. T-cell counts and diversity at one year post-transplant came mainly from newly produced T cells. Reports say that about two months after transplant, the alpha-beta T cells came out of several hundred graft clones that had expanded.

This CDR3 has 14 residues. Germline V gene sequence: CDR1 SGDLS, CDR2 YYNGEE. The V and J ends lost 0 bases and 2 bases respectively, with 9 bases between them. Remarks on this clonotype: The antigen remains unidentified.

It was with unique molecular identifiers that the TCRbeta library was prepared. TCRdb used MiXCR to reprocess the PCR reads, holding one entry per CDR3 protein. The sample lists approximately 400,000 distinct CDR3 sequences, around 15% occurring once. The source is a boy less than two years old who had a stem cell transplant for Wiskott-Aldrich syndrome, so the T cells may come from the graft donor. The sequenced sample was PBMCs, mostly from graft donor cells, obtained 360 days after TCRalphabeta/CD19-depleted stem cell transplant. The J gene is TRBJ2-7, the V gene TRBV9; TRBD1 might be the D (5 bases). CDR3 in DNA: TGTGCCAGCAGCGTAGGACAGCTTCCCTACGAGCAGTACTTC. It codes for CASSVGQLPYEQYF.